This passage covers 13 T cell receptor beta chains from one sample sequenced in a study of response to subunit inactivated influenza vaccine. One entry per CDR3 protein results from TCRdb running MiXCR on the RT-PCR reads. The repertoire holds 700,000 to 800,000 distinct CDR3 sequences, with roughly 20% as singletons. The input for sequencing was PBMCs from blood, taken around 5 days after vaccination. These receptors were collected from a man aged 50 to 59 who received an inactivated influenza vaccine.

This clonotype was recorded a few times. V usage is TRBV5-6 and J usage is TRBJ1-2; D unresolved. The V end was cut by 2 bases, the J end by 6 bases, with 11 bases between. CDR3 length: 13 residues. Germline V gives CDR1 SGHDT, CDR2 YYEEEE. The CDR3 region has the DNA TGTGCCAGCAGCTTCTACAGCGTTGATGGCTACACCTTC. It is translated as CASSFYSVDGYTF.

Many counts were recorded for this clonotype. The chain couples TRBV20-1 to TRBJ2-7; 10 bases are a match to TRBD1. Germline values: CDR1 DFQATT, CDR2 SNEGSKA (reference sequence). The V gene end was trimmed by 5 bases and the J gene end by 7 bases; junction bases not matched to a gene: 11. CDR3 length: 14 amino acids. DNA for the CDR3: TGCAGTGCTCCGCGACAGGGGGCGGTCTTGGAGCAGTACTTC. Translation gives CSAPRQGAVLEQYF.

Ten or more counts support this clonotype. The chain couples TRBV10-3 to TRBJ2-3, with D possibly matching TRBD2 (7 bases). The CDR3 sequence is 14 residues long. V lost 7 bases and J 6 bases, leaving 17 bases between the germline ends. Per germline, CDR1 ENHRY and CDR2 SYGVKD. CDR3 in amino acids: CAIKEGGGADTQYF. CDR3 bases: TGTGCCATCAAAGAGGGCGGGGGCGCGGATACGCAGTATTTT.

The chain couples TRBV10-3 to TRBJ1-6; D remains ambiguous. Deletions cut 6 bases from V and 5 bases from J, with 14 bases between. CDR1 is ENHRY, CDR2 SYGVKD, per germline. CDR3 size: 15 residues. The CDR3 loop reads CAISELEGDNSPLHF. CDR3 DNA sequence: TGTGCCATCAGCGAATTGGAAGGAGATAATTCACCCCTCCACTTT.

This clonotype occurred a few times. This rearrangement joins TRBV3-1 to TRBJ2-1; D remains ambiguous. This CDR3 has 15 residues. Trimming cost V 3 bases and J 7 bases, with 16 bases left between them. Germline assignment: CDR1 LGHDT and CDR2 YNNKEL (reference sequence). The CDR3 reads CASSHRSSWKNEQFF. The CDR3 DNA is TGTGCCAGCAGCCATAGGTCCAGCTGGAAAAATGAGCAGTTCTTC.

The CDR3 loop is CASSVGQGRSYNEQFF. For the CDR3, the DNA is TGTGCCAGCAGCGTAGGTCAGGGACGCTCCTACAATGAGCAGTTCTTC. This sequence joins TRBV9 and TRBJ2-1; D possibly uses TRBD1 or TRBD2 (5 bases each). The CDR3 covers 16 residues. Per the germline V gene, CDR1 is SGDLS and CDR2 is YYNGEE. V was shortened by 0 bases and J by 0 bases, with 10 bases between the two germline ends.

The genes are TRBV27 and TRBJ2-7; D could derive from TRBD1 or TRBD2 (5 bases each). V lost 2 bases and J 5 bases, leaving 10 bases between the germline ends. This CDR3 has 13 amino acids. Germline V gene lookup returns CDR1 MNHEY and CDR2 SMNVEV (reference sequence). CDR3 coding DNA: TGTGCCAGCAGTTTACTAGGGACCCACGAGCAGTACTTC. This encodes CASSLLGTHEQYF.

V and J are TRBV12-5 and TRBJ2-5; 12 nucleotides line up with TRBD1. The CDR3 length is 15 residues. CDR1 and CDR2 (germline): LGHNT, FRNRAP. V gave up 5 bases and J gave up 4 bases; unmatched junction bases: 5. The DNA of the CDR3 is TGTGCTAGTGGTGCCGGGACAGGGGGCCTAGAGACCCAGTACTTC. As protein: CASGAGTGGLETQYF.

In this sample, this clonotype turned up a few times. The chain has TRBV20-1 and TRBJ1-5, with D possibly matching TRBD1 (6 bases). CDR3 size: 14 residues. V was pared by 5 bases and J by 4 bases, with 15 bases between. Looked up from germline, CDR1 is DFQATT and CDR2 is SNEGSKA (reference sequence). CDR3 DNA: TGCAGTGCTCAGAGGACAGCCACAAATCAGCCCCAGCATTTT. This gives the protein CSAQRTATNQPQHF.

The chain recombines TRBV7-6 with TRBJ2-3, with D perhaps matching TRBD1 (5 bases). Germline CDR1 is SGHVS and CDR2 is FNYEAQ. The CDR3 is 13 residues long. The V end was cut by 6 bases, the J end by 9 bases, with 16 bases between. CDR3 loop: CASSPPGLDTQYF. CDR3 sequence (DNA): TGTGCCAGCAGTCCGCCAGGGTTGGACACGCAGTATTTT.

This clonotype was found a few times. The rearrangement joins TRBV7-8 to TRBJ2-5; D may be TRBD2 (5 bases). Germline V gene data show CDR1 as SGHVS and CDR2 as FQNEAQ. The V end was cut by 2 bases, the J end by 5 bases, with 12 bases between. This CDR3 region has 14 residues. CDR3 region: CASSLSPSRETQYF. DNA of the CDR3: TGTGCCAGCAGCTTATCACCTAGCAGGGAGACCCAGTACTTC.

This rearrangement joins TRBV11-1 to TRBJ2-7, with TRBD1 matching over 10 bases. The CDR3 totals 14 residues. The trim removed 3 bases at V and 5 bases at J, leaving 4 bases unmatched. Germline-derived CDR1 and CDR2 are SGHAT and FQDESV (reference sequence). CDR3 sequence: CASSLTGGLDEQYF. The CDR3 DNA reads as TGTGCCAGCAGCTTGACAGGGGGCCTTGACGAGCAGTACTTC. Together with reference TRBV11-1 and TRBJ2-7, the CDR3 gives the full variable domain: EAEVAQSPRYKITEKSQAVAFWCDPISGHATLYWYRQILGQGPELLVQFQDESVVDDSQLPKDRFSAERLKGVDSTLKIQPAELGDSAMYLCASSLTGGLDEQYFGPGTRLTVT.

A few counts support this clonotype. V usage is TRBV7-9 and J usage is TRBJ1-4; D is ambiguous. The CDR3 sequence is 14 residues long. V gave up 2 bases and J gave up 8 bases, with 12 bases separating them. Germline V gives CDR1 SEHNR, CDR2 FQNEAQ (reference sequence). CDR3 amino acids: CASSLLSAGEKLFF. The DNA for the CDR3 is TGTGCCAGCAGCTTACTATCGGCGGGGGAAAAACTGTTTTTT.